The source of this T cell receptor (beta chain) is a study of identical twins. Study results and caveats: Cord blood beta clonotypes that were abundant carried fewer insertions, and memory repertoires showed no such trend. Twins' excess sharing was less marked for out-of-frame beta sequences.

Each CDR3 protein is one row after TCRdb ran MiXCR on the 5' RACE reads. This sample has roughly 720,000 distinct CDR3 sequences, with around a sixth found just once. A note on this clonotype: Its antigen is unknown.

These data also featured in a second study, about T cells expressing NK-cell markers. From that report: Dominant NKG2C+ clonotypes in six donors made up roughly 1.0-7.5% of CD8+ T cells. The CD3+CD56-NKG2C+ fraction of a few donors was also led by these clonotypes.

The source material was PBMCs. This clonotype originated in a woman younger than 35 in good health.

CDR3 DNA sequence: TGCAGCGTTGGGACAGCCGAGGAGACCCAGTACTTC. Its protein product is CSVGTAEETQYF. The V and J genes are TRBV29-1 and TRBJ2-5; TRBD1 might be the D (6 bases). The ends were cut back, 4 bases at V and 5 bases at J, with 11 bases in the middle. The CDR3 length is 12 residues. Germline lookup yields CDR1 SQVTM and CDR2 ANQGSEA. The full variable domain, its missing parts supplied by reference TRBV29-1 and TRBJ2-5, is SAVISQKPSRDICQRGTSLTIQCQVDSQVTMMFWYRQQPGQSLTLIATANQGSEATYESGFVIDKFPISRPNLTFSTLTVSNMSPEDSSIYLCSVGTAEETQYFGPGTRLLVL.